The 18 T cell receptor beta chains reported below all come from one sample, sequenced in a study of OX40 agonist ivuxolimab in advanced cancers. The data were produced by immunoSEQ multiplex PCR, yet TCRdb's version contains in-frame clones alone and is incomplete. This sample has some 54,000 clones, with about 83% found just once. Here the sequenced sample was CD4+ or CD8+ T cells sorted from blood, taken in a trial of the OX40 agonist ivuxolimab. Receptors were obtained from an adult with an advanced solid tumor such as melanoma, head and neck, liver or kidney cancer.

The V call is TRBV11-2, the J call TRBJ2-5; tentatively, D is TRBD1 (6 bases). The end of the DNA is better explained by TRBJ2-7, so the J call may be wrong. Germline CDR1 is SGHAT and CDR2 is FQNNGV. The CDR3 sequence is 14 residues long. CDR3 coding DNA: TGTGCCAGCAGCAGGGGGAACCAGGGTTACGAGCAGTACTTC. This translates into CASSRGNQGYEQYF.

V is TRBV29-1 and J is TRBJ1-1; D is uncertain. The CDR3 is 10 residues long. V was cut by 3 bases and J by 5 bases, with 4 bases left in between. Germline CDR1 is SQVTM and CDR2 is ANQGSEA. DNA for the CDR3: TGCAGCGTTGATGTGACTGAAGCTTTCTTT. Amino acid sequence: CSVDVTEAFF.

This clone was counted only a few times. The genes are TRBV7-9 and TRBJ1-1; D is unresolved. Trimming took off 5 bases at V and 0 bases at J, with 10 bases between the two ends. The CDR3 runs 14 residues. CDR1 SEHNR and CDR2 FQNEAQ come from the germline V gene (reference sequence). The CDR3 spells CASSPSPVNTEAFF. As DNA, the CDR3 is TGTGCCAGCAGCCCATCCCCCGTGAACACTGAAGCTTTCTTT.

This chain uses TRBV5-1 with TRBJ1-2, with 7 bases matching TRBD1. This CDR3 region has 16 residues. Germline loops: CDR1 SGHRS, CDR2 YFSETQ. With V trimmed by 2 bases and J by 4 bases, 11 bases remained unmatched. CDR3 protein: CASSFDRTGRVYGYTF. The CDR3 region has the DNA TGCGCCAGCAGCTTCGATAGGACAGGCCGCGTCTATGGCTACACCTTC.

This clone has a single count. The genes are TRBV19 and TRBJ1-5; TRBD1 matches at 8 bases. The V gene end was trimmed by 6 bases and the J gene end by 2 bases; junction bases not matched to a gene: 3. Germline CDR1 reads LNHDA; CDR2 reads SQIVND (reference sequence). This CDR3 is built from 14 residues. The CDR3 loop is CASRDRDGNQPQHF. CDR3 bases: TGTGCCAGTAGGGACAGGGATGGCAATCAGCCCCAGCATTTT.

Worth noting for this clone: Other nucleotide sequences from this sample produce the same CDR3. As DNA, the CDR3 is TGTGCCAGCAGCCCTACAGATACGCAGTATTTT. The encoded protein is CASSPTDTQYF. V is TRBV28 and J is TRBJ2-3, with D hard to call. This CDR3 contains 11 residues. V gave up 6 bases and J gave up 3 bases, with 4 bases separating them. The germline V gene encodes CDR1 MDHEN and CDR2 SYDVKM.

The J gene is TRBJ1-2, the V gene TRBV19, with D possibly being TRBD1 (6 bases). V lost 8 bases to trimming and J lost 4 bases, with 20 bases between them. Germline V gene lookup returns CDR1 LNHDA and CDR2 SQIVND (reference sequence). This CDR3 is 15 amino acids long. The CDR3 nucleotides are TGTGCCAGTTCAGAAACTACCGCCAGGGGCTATGGCTACACCTTC. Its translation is CASSETTARGYGYTF.

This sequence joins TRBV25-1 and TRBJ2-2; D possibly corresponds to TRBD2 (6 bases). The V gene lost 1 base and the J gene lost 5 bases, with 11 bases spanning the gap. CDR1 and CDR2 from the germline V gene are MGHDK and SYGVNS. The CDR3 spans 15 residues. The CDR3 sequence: CASSEWGVRTGELFF. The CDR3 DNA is TGTGCCAGCAGTGAATGGGGGGTGAGAACCGGGGAGCTGTTTTTT. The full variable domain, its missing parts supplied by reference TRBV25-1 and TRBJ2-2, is EADIYQTPRYLVIGTGKKITLECSQTMGHDKMYWYQQDPGMELHLIHYSYGVNSTEKGDLSSESTVSRIRTEHFPLTLESARPSHTSQYLCASSEWGVRTGELFFGEGSRLTVL.

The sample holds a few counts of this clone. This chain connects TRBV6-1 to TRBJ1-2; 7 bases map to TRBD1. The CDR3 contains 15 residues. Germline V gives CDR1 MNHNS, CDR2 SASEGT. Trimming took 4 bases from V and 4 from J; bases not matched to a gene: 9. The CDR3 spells CASSGVRQGRYGYTF. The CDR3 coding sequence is TGTGCCAGCAGTGGTGTTAGACAGGGACGCTATGGCTACACCTTC.

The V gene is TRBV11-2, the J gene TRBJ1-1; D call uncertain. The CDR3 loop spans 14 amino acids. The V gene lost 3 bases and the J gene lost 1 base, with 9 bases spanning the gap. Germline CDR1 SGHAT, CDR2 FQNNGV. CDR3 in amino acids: CASSFSFGNTEAFF. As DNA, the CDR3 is TGTGCCAGCAGCTTTTCTTTTGGGAACACTGAAGCTTTCTTT.

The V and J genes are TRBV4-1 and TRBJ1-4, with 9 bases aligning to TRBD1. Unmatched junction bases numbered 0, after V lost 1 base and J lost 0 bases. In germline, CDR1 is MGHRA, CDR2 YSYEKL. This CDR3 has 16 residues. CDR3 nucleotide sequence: TGCGCCAGCAGCCAAGGGACAGGGGCAACTAATGAAAAACTGTTTTTT. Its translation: CASSQGTGATNEKLFF.

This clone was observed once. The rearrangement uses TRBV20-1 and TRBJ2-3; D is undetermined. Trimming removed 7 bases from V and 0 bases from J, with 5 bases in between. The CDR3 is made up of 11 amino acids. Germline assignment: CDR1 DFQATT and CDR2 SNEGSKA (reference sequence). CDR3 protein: CSGVSTDTQYF. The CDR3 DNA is TGCAGTGGGGTCAGCACAGATACGCAGTATTTT.

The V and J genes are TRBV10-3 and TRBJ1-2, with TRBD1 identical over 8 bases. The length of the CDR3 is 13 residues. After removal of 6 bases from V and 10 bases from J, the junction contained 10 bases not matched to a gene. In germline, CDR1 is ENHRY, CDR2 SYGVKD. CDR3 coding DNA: TGTGCCATCAGAAAAAGGGGACAGGCCGACTACACCTTC. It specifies CAIRKRGQADYTF.

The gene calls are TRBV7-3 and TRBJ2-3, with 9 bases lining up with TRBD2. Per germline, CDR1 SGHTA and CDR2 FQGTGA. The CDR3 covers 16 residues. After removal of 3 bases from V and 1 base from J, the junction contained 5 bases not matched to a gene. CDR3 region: CASSFPASGGTDTQYF. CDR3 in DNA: TGTGCCAGCAGCTTCCCTGCTAGCGGGGGCACAGATACGCAGTATTTT.

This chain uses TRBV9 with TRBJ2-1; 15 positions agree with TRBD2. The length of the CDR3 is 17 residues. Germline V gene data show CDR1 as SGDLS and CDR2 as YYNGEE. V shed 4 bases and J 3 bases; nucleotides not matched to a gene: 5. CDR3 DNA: TGTGCCAGCAGCATAGGGACTAGCGGGGGGAGCTACAATGAGCAGTTCTTC. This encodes CASSIGTSGGSYNEQFF.

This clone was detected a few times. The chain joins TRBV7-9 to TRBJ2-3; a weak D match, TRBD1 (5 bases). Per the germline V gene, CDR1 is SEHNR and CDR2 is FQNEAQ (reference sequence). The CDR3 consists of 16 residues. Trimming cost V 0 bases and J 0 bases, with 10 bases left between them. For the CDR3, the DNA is TGTGCCAGCAGCTTAGCAACAGGCCCTAGCACAGATACGCAGTATTTT. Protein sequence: CASSLATGPSTDTQYF.

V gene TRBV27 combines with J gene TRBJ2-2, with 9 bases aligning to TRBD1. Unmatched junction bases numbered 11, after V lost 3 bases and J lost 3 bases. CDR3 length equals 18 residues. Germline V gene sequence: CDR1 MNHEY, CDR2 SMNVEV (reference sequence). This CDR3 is CASSFKGNRGPDTGELFF. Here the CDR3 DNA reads TGTGCCAGCAGTTTTAAGGGTAACAGGGGGCCCGACACCGGGGAGCTGTTTTTT.

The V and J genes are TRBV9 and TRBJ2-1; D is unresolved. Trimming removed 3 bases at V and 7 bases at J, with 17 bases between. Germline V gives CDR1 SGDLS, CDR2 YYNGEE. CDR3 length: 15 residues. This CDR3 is CASSAGHRAANEQFF. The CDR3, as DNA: TGTGCCAGCAGCGCGGGTCACCGGGCAGCAAATGAGCAGTTCTTC.